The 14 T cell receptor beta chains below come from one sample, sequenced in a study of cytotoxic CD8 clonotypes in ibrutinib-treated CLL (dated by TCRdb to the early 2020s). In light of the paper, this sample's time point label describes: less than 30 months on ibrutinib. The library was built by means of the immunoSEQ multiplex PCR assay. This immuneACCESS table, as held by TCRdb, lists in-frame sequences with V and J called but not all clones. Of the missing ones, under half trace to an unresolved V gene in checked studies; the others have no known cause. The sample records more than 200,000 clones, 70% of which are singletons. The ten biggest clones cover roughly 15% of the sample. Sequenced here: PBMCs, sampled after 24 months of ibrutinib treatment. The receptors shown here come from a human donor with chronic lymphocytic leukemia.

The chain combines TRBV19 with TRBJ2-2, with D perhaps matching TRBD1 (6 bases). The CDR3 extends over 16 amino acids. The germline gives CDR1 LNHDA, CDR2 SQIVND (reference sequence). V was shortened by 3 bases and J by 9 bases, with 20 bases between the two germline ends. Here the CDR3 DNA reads TGTGCCAGTAGTATCCGACAGGCGTCCTTGGACCGGGAGCTGTTTTTT. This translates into CASSIRQASLDRELFF. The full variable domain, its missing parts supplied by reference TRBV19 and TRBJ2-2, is DGGITQSPKYLFRKEGQNVTLSCEQNLNHDAMYWYRQDPGQGLRLIYYSQIVNDFQKGDIAEGYSVSREKKESFPLTVTSAQKNPTAFYLCASSIRQASLDRELFFGEGSRLTVL.

This CDR3 is CAGGRTRTDTQYF. Here the CDR3 DNA reads TGTGCCGGCGGGAGGACGCGCACAGATACGCAGTATTTT. The rearrangement joins TRBV7-2 to TRBJ2-3; 8 positions match TRBD2. From germline, CDR1 is SGHTA and CDR2 FQGNSA. The CDR3 spans 13 residues. V was pared by 11 bases and J by 1 base, with 5 bases of the junction left unmatched.

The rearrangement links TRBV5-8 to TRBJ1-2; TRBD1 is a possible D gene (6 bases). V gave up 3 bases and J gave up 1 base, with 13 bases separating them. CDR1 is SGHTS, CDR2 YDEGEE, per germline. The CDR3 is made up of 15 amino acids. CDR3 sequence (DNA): TGTGCCAGCAGCTCTCAGGGGAGGGGTAACTATGGCTACACCTTC. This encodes CASSSQGRGNYGYTF.

CDR3 loop: CASSWDIGTDTQYF. The DNA for the CDR3 is TGTGCCAGCAGTTGGGACATCGGCACAGATACGCAGTATTTT. V is TRBV6-6 and J is TRBJ2-3; D possibly corresponds to TRBD1 (6 bases). The CDR3 spans 14 residues. CDR1 and CDR2 from the germline V gene are MNHNY and SVGAGI (reference sequence). The ends were cut back, 4 bases at V and 1 base at J, with 9 bases in the middle.

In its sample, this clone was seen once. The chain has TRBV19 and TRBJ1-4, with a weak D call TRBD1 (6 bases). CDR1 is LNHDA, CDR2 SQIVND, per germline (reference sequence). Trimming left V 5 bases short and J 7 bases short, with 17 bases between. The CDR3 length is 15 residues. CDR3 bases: TGTGCCAGTAGTTTAGGCGGGACAACGGGTGAAAAACTGTTTTTT. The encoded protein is CASSLGGTTGEKLFF.

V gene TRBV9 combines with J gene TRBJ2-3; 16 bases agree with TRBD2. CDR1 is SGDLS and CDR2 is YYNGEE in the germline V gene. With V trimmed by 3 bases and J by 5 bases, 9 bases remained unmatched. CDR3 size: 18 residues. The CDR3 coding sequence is TGTGCCAGCAGCGGACCGGGACTAGCGGGAGGGCCAATAGATACGCAGTATTTT. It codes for CASSGPGLAGGPIDTQYF. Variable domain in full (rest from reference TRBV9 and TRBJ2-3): DSGVTQTPKHLITATGQRVTLRCSPRSGDLSVYWYQQSLDQGLQFLIQYYNGEERAKGNILERFSAQQFPDLHSELNLSSLELGDSALYFCASSGPGLAGGPIDTQYFGPGTRLTVL.

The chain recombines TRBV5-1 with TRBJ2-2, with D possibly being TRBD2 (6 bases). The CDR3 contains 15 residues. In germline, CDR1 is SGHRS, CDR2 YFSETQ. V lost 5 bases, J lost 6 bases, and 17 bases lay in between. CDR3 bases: TGCGCCAGCAGAGTCGGGAGTGTGGTGGCCGGGGAGCTGTTTTTT. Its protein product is CASRVGSVVAGELFF.

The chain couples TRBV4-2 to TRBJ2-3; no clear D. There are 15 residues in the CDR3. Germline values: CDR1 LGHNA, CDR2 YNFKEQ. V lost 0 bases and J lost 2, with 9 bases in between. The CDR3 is CASSQDIRFTDTQYF. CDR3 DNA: TGTGCCAGCAGCCAAGATATCAGGTTCACAGATACGCAGTATTTT.

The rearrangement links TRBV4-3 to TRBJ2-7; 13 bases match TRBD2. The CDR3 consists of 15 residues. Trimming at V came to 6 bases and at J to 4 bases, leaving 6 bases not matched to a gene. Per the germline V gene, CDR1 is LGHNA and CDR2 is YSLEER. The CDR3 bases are TGCGCCAGCAGACAGGGGACTAGCGGGGATTACGAGCAGTACTTC. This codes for CASRQGTSGDYEQYF.

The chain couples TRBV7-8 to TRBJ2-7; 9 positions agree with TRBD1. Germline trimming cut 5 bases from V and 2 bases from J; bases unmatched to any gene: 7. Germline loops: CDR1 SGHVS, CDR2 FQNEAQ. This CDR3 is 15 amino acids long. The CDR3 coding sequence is TGTGCCAGCAGCCTCGGGACAGGGCAAGCCTACGAGCAGTACTTC. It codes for CASSLGTGQAYEQYF.

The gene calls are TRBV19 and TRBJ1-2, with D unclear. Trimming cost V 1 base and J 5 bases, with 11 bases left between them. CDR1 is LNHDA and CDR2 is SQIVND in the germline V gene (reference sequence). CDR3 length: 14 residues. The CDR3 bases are TGTGCCAGTAGTATAGGCTCGAGGGAATATGGCTACACCTTC. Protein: CASSIGSREYGYTF.

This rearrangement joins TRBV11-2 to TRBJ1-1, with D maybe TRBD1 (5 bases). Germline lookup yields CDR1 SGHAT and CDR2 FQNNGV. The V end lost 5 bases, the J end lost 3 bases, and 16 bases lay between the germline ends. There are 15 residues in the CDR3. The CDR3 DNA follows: TGTGCCAGCAGCGCACAGGCGGGGAGTCACACTGAAGCTTTCTTT. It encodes CASSAQAGSHTEAFF.

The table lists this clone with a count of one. CDR3 loop: CASSLAPNSYNEQFF. CDR3 coding DNA: TGTGCCAGCAGCTTAGCACCCAACTCCTACAATGAGCAGTTCTTC. The chain couples TRBV7-8 to TRBJ2-1; D remains unclear. Germline CDR1 and CDR2: SGHVS and FQNEAQ. V lost 0 bases to trimming and J lost 0 bases, with 6 bases between them. This CDR3 is built from 15 residues.

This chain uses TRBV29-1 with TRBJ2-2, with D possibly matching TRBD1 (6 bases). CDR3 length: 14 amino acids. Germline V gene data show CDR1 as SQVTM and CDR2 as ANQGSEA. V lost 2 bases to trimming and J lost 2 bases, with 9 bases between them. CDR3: CSVERTENTGELFF. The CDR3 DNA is TGCAGCGTTGAAAGGACAGAAAACACCGGGGAGCTGTTTTTT.